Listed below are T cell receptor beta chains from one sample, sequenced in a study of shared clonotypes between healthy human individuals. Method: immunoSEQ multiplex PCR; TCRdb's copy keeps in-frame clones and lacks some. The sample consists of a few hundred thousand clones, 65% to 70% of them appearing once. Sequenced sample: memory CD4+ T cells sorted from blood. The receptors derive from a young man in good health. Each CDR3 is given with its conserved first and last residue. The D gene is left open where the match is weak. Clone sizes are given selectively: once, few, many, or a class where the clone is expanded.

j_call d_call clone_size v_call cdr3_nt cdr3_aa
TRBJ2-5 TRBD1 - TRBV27 TGTGCCAGCAGGAAGGGACAGGTGTTTGAGACCCAGTACTTC CASRKGQVFETQYF
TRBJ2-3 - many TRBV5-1 TGCGCCAGCAGCCCGACAGGGACTAGTGCATCCGATACGCAGTATTTT CASSPTGTSASDTQYF
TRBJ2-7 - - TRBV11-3 TGTGCCAGCAGCTTAGTCGTCGTGCTGGGACTTCGGACCTACGAGCAGTACTTC CASSLVVVLGLRTYEQYF
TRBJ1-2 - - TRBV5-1 TGCGCCAGCAGCCGCTGGACAGATCCCCCTGTGGATGGCTACACCTTC CASSRWTDPPVDGYTF
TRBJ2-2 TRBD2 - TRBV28 TGTGCCAGCAGTTTACCCCAACCTCTAGCGGGAGTTAGGAACACCGGGGAGCTGTTTTTT CASSLPQPLAGVRNTGELFF
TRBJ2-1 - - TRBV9 TGTGCCAGCAGCCCCGTTCGCGGAGCTGGTTTGAATGAGCAGTTCTTC CASSPVRGAGLNEQFF
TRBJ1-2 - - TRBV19 TGTGCCAGTAGTTACCGGGACCTAAGCTATGGCTACACCTTC CASSYRDLSYGYTF
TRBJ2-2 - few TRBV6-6 TGTGCCAGCAGCCGCCGACAGGCTGATAACACCGGGGAGCTGTTTTTT CASSRRQADNTGELFF
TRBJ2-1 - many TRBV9 TGTGCCAGCCCCCAAGGGGGACCAACCTACAATGAGCAGTTCTTC CASPQGGPTYNEQFF
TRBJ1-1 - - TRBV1 TGCACCAGCAGAAAAATGGCGACGGCCGCTTTCTTT CTSRKMATAAFF
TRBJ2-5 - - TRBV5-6 TGTGCCAGCAGCCACCCGGCATCACAAGAGACCCAGTACTTC CASSHPASQETQYF
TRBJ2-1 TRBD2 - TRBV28 TGTGCCAGCACCCCACATCGGGGGGAGATCTCCTACAATGAGCAGTTCTTC CASTPHRGEISYNEQFF
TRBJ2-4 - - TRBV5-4 TGTGCCAGCAGCTGGGGGGGCGACTTTGGCAAAAACATTCAGTACTTC CASSWGGDFGKNIQYF
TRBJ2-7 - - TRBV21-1 TGTGCCAGCAGTTTCCGGGACAACTCCTACGAGCAGTACTTC CASSFRDNSYEQYF
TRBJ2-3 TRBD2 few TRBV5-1 TGCGCCAGCAGCTTACAACCAACAATCAGCGGGAGGGCCTTGAGCATCACAGATACGCAGTATTTT CASSLQPTISGRALSITDTQYF
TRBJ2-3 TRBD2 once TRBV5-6 TGTGCCAGCAGCGTGCCACGGCGGGGGGATGGGGATACGCAGTATTTT CASSVPRRGDGDTQYF
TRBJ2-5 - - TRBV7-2 TGTGCCAGCAGCTTAATCCTGGAAGAGACCCAGTACTTC CASSLILEETQYF
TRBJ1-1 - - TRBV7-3 TGTGCCAGCAGCTTAAGTGGCGGGGGCGGCACTGAAGCTTTCTTT CASSLSGGGGTEAFF
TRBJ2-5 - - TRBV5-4 TGTGCCAGCAGCTTGGTACGCGGATACACTCAGGGAGAGACCCAGTACTTC CASSLVRGYTQGETQYF
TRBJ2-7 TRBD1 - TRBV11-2 TGTGCCAGCAGCCAACGACAGGGGAACTACGAGCAGTACTTC CASSQRQGNYEQYF
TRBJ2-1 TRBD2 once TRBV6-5 TGTGCCAGCAGTTACTCCCTAGCGGGAGAAAATGAGCAGTTCTTC CASSYSLAGENEQFF
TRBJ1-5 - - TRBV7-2 TGTGCCAGCAGCTTATCAGGGAATCGGGGTCAGCCCCAGCATTTT CASSLSGNRGQPQHF
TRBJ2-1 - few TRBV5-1 TGCGCCAGCAGCCCTCAGGGCTCCTACAATGAGCAGTTCTTC CASSPQGSYNEQFF
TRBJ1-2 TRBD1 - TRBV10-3 TGTGCCATCAGTGACAGGGGGCGCAGCTATGGCTACACCTTC CAISDRGRSYGYTF
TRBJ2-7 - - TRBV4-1 TGCGCCAGCGCCAAGATCATAGCAGGGCCATCATCCTACGAGCAGTACTTC CASAKIIAGPSSYEQYF
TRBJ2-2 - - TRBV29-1 TGCAGCGTTGGGCTAGCTCGGGGGAACACCGGGGAGCTGTTTTTT CSVGLARGNTGELFF
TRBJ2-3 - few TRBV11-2 TGTGCCAGCAGCTTAGATGGGACTACGCAGTATTTT CASSLDGTTQYF
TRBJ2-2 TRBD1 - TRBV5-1 TGCGCCAGCAGCATACACAGGGGGCGCGAGACCGGGGAGCTGTTTTTT CASSIHRGRETGELFF
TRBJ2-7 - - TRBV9 TGTGCCAGCAGCCCTCTTAGTATAGGGAACTACGAGCAGTACTTC CASSPLSIGNYEQYF
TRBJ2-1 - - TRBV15 TGTGCCACCAAAGGTACAGGGAAAAATGAGCAGTTCTTC CATKGTGKNEQFF
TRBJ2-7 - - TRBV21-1 TGTGCCAGCAGCAAAGGAACGGGGATGGCCTACGAGCAGTACTTC CASSKGTGMAYEQYF
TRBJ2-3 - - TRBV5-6 TGTGCCAGCAGCCTTGGGGGGAATCGGGCAGATACGCAGTATTTT CASSLGGNRADTQYF
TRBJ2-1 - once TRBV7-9 TGTGCCAGCAGACCAGAGGGGTTAGCAGGGCGCCCTAATAATGAGCAGTTCTTC CASRPEGLAGRPNNEQFF
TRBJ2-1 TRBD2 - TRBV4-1 TGCGCCAGCAGCCAACCGACTAGCGGGAACGCTGAGCAGTTCTTC CASSQPTSGNAEQFF
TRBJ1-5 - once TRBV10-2 TGCGCCAGCACGACATCGAACGTGAATCAGCCCCAGCATTTT CASTTSNVNQPQHF
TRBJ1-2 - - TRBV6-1 TGTGCCAGCGCCCCCGGGGGGGGGTATGGCTACACCTTC CASAPGGGYGYTF
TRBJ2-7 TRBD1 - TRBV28 TGTGCCAGCAGTTCTACAGGGGGGCGGTACGAGCAGTACTTC CASSSTGGRYEQYF
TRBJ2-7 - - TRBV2 TGTGCCAGCAAGGAAACGGCCCCAGTTTTGGAGCAGTACTTC CASKETAPVLEQYF
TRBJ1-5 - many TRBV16 TGTGCCAGCAGCCCTGGCTGGCTAGGCAATCAGCCCCAGCATTTT CASSPGWLGNQPQHF
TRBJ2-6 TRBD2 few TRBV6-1 TGTGCCAGCAGGAGGGAGGGGTCTGGGGCCAACGTCCTGACTTTC CASRREGSGANVLTF
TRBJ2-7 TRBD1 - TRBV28 TGTGCCAGCCGGGGGACAGGGGGAACCCCCTACGAGCAGTACTTC CASRGTGGTPYEQYF
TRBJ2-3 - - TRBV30 TGTGCCTGGACGTCCGGGACAAGCACAGATACGCAGTATTTT CAWTSGTSTDTQYF
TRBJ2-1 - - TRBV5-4 TGTGCCAGCAGCTTGGGTAGCGTCTTTGAGCAGTTCTTC CASSLGSVFEQFF
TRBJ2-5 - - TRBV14 TGTGCCAGCAGCCAAGAAGGCGGTTTCAGGACCCAGTACTTC CASSQEGGFRTQYF
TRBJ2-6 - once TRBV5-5 TGTGCCAGCAGCTTGAGGGGAACTGGGGCCAACGTCCTGACTTTC CASSLRGTGANVLTF
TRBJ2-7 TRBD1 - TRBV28 TGTGCCAGCAGAGCCACAGGGGGTTCTGGGGAGCAGTACTTC CASRATGGSGEQYF